The 22 T cell receptor beta chains presented below share a single source sample, sequenced in a study of blood T cell repertoires in COVID-19. TCRdb keeps only in-frame clones here, not all; method: immunoSEQ multiplex PCR. The table records just under 50,000 clones, less than 80% of them present only once. Sequencing input: peripheral blood. Receptors originate from a man between 65 and 79 years old with acute or convalescent COVID-19.

The V call is TRBV7-8, the J call TRBJ1-6, with 7 bases lining up with TRBD1. The CDR3 length is 14 residues. J gave up 12 bases and V 7 bases, and 12 bases lay outside the gene matches. Looked up from germline, CDR1 is SGHVS and CDR2 is FQNEAQ. The CDR3 sequence is CASTVPGQYLPLHF. CDR3 DNA sequence: TGTGCCAGCACCGTACCGGGACAGTATCTACCCCTCCACTTT.

The chain joins TRBV5-1 to TRBJ1-1; 8 bases agree with TRBD1. CDR3 length equals 15 residues. The germline V gene encodes CDR1 SGHRS and CDR2 YFSETQ. After removal of 3 bases from V and 1 base from J, the junction contained 5 bases not matched to a gene. The CDR3 spells CASSSTGQENTEAFF. CDR3 DNA: TGCGCCAGCAGCTCAACGGGACAGGAGAACACTGAAGCTTTCTTT.

The rearrangement links TRBV30 to TRBJ2-7; D may be TRBD2 (7 bases). Germline V lookup: CDR1 GTSNPN, CDR2 SVGIG (reference sequence). There are 16 residues in the CDR3. V dropped 3 bases and J dropped 4 bases, with 22 bases sitting between them. The CDR3 spells CAWRKLGGGEFYEQYF. The CDR3 DNA reads as TGTGCCTGGAGGAAACTAGGGGGGGGAGAATTTTACGAGCAGTACTTC.

This rearrangement joins TRBV18 to TRBJ2-7; 7 bases match TRBD1. Looked up from germline, CDR1 is KGHSH and CDR2 is LQKENI. J lost 5 bases, V lost 2 bases, and 3 bases had no gene match. The CDR3 extends over 13 amino acids. The CDR3 sequence is CASSPDRVNEQYF. In DNA, the CDR3 is TGTGCCAGCTCACCAGACAGGGTAAACGAGCAGTACTTC.

This clone counts as medium-sized. The chain joins TRBV19 to TRBJ2-5, with a weak D call TRBD2 (6 bases). Germline CDR1 and CDR2: LNHDA and SQIVND (reference sequence). V was shortened by 6 bases and J by 3 bases, with 11 bases between the two germline ends. This CDR3 is 13 amino acids long. The CDR3, as DNA: TGTGCCAGTAGGCCCGGGAGCAAAGAGACCCAGTACTTC. The encoded protein is CASRPGSKETQYF.

J is TRBJ1-1 and V is TRBV7-2; no clear D. Trimming took 9 bases from V and 1 from J, leaving 12 bases between them. The CDR3 extends over 13 amino acids. The germline V gene encodes CDR1 SGHTA and CDR2 FQGNSA. In nucleotides, the CDR3 is TGTGCCAGTTTACAGAGAACGAACACTGAAGCTTTCTTT. Encoded protein: CASLQRTNTEAFF.

The CDR3 protein is CASSLGEEKLFF. The CDR3 DNA follows: TGTGCCAGCAGCCTGGGAGAAGAAAAACTGTTTTTT. The chain carries TRBV5-4 and TRBJ1-4; no reliable D call. V was pared by 4 bases and J by 8 bases, with 9 bases between. Germline assignment: CDR1 SGHNT and CDR2 YYREEE (reference sequence). The CDR3 is 12 amino acids.

This clone was detected only once. The gene calls are TRBV28 and TRBJ1-1; the D is unclear. The CDR3 is 13 amino acids. Germline loops: CDR1 MDHEN, CDR2 SYDVKM. With 3 bases removed from V and 2 bases from J, the gap between germline ends came to 7 bases. CDR3 sequence (DNA): TGTGCCAGCAGTTTGACGGGAAACACTGAAGCTTTCTTT. This sequence encodes CASSLTGNTEAFF.

This clone was recorded once. This sequence joins TRBV18 and TRBJ2-1; 7 bases map to TRBD2. The CDR3 spans 14 residues. Germline assignment: CDR1 KGHSH and CDR2 LQKENI. After removal of 0 bases from V and 8 bases from J, the junction contained 4 bases not matched to a gene. CDR3 in amino acids: CASSPPGGFDEQFF. The CDR3, as DNA: TGTGCCAGCTCACCACCGGGGGGGTTCGATGAGCAGTTCTTC.

The V and J genes are TRBV30 and TRBJ1-1, with a tentative D call TRBD1 (5 bases). The CDR3 has 15 residues. The germline CDR1 and CDR2 sequences are GTSNPN and SVGIG (reference sequence). V was pared by 4 bases and J by 0 bases, with 15 bases between. This CDR3 is CAWKGPGGVNTEAFF. The CDR3, as DNA: TGTGCCTGGAAGGGGCCGGGTGGCGTGAACACTGAAGCTTTCTTT.

The rearrangement links TRBV6-5 to TRBJ1-1; 7 bases fit TRBD1. Trimming removed 1 base from V and 1 base from J; junction bases left unmatched: 0. The CDR3 sequence is 14 residues long. CDR1 and CDR2 (germline): MNHEY, SVGAGI. This CDR3 reads CASSYWDRNTEAFF. The CDR3 DNA reads TGTGCCAGCAGTTACTGGGACAGGAACACTGAAGCTTTCTTT.

This clone was seen a handful of times. The V gene is TRBV3-1 (or the pseudogene TRBV3-2), the J gene TRBJ2-6; D remains ambiguous. Trimming pared 5 bases from V and 4 bases from J, leaving 15 bases between. CDR1 LGHDT and CDR2 YNNKEL come from the germline V gene (reference sequence). The CDR3 is 16 residues long. The CDR3 coding sequence is TGTGCCAGCAGCTCACACCGGTCAGGCGGGGCCAACGTCCTGACTTTC. Its protein is CASSSHRSGGANVLTF.

This chain uses TRBV5-1 with TRBJ2-3; 7 nucleotides agree with TRBD2. CDR1 is SGHRS and CDR2 is YFSETQ in the germline V gene. CDR3 length: 15 residues. V shed 10 bases and J 0 bases; nucleotides not matched to a gene: 11. The CDR3 DNA reads TGCGCCTCCCAACTGGGGGGGGGTAGCACAGATACGCAGTATTTT. Residues: CASQLGGGSTDTQYF.

The chain joins TRBV4-3 to TRBJ2-7; 8 positions match TRBD2. Germline assignment: CDR1 LGHNA and CDR2 YSLEER. This CDR3 region has 20 residues. Trimming took 2 bases from V and 2 from J; bases not matched to a gene: 20. CDR3 region: CASSQSVSRTSNPATYEQYF. The CDR3 nucleotides read TGCGCCAGCAGCCAATCTGTATCTAGGACTAGCAACCCAGCCACCTACGAGCAGTACTTC.

The table lists this clone with a few counts. The CDR3 DNA is TGTGCCAGCGCCACTAACGGGGGCACTGAAGCTTTCTTT. Translated: CASATNGGTEAFF. The rearrangement links TRBV12-3 or TRBV12-4 to TRBJ1-1, with D perhaps TRBD1 (5 bases). V lost 8 bases, J lost 4 bases, and 14 bases lay in between. The CDR3 is 13 residues long.

J is TRBJ2-7 and V is TRBV20-1, with D possibly matching TRBD1 (5 bases). The CDR3 runs 11 residues. Germline V lookup: CDR1 DFQATT, CDR2 SNEGSKA (reference sequence). Deletions cut 6 bases from V and 4 bases from J, with 10 bases between. DNA for the CDR3: TGCAGTGCAAAGACAGAGTACGAGCAGTACTTC. It is translated as CSAKTEYEQYF.

The gene calls are TRBV28 and TRBJ1-3; perhaps TRBD1 as D (5 bases). The CDR3 is made up of 13 amino acids. The germline V gene has CDR1 MDHEN and CDR2 SYDVKM. V shed 10 bases and J shed 0 bases, with 10 bases lying between them. CDR3 residues: CAIDGGSGNTIYF. The CDR3 bases are TGTGCCATCGACGGGGGCTCTGGAAACACCATATATTTT. Full variable domain (remainder filled in from reference TRBV28 and TRBJ1-3): DVKVTQSSRYLVKRTGEKVFLECVQDMDHENMFWYRQDPGLGLRLIYFSYDVKMKEKGDIPEGYSVSREKKERFSLILESASTNQTSMYLCAIDGGSGNTIYFGEGSWLTVV.

The V gene is TRBV28, the J gene TRBJ1-2; TRBD1 might be the D (5 bases). The CDR3 contains 11 residues. From germline, CDR1 is MDHEN and CDR2 SYDVKM. Trimming took 5 bases from V and 7 from J, leaving 8 bases between them. The CDR3 spells CASSQTVGYTF. CDR3 in DNA: TGTGCCAGCAGTCAGACAGTTGGCTACACCTTC.

The rearrangement uses TRBV25-1 and TRBJ1-1; D might be TRBD1 (6 bases). V lost 2 bases and J lost 2, with 18 bases in between. This CDR3 comprises 17 residues. Germline V gene lookup returns CDR1 MGHDK and CDR2 SYGVNS. This CDR3 reads CASSEKGARGGNTEAFF. CDR3 in DNA: TGTGCCAGCAGTGAAAAAGGAGCCCGGGGGGGCAACACTGAAGCTTTCTTT. The full variable domain, in which reference TRBV25-1 and TRBJ1-1 provide the parts outside the CDR3, is EADIYQTPRYLVIGTGKKITLECSQTMGHDKMYWYQQDPGMELHLIHYSYGVNSTEKGDLSSESTVSRIRTEHFPLTLESARPSHTSQYLCASSEKGARGGNTEAFFGQGTRLTVV.

This clone was seen more than once but under ten times. The chain has TRBV11-3 and TRBJ2-7, with D unclear. Germline loops: CDR1 SGHNT, CDR2 YENEEA. The ends were cut back, 1 base at V and 0 bases at J, with 13 bases in the middle. The length of the CDR3 is 16 residues. The CDR3 DNA follows: TGTGCCAGCAGCTTAGTCGGGTCGACCAGCTCCTACGAGCAGTACTTC. The encoded protein is CASSLVGSTSSYEQYF. The complete variable domain, with remaining parts taken from reference TRBV11-3 and TRBJ2-7, reads EAGVVQSPRYKIIEKKQPVAFWCNPISGHNTLYWYLQNLGQGPELLIRYENEEAVDDSQLPKDRFSAERLKGVDSTLKIQPAELGDSAVYLCASSLVGSTSSYEQYFGPGTRLTVT.

The gene calls are TRBV10-3 and TRBJ1-5; D ambiguous. This CDR3 spans 13 amino acids. Trimming shortened V by 6 bases and J by 5 bases, and 11 bases separated the two germline ends. CDR1 ENHRY and CDR2 SYGVKD come from the germline V gene. DNA for the CDR3: TGTGCCATCAGACTCGACGGGGATCAGCCCCAGCATTTT. Amino acids: CAIRLDGDQPQHF.

The chain employs TRBV6-5 and TRBJ2-2, with a tentative D call TRBD2 (6 bases). V was cut by 4 bases and J by 4 bases, with 16 bases left in between. Germline loops: CDR1 MNHEY, CDR2 SVGAGI. This CDR3 spans 16 amino acids. The CDR3 bases are TGTGCCAGCAGTTTTTCTCGGGAGTTGGGCACCGGGGAGCTGTTTTTT. Translating gives CASSFSRELGTGELFF.